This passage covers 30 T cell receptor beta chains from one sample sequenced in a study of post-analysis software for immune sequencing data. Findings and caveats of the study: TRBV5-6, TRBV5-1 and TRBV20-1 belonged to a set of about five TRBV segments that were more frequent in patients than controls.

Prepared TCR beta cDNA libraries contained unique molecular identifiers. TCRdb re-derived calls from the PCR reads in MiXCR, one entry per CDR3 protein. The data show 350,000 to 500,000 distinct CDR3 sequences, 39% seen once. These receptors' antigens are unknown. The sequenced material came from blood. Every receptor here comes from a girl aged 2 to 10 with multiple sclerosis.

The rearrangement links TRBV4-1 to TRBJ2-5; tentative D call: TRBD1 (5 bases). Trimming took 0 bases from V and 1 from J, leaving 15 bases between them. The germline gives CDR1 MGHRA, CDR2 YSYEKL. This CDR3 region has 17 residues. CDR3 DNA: TGCGCCAGCAGCCAAGAGGGAAGGGGTTATGGCCAAGAGACCCAGTACTTC. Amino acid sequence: CASSQEGRGYGQETQYF.

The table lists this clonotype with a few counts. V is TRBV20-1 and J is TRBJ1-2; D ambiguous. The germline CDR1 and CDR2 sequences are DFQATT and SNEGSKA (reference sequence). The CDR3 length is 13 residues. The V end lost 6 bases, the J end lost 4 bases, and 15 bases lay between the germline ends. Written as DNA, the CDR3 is TGCAGTGCCCCCCCCTCGACGGGCTATGGCTACACCTTC. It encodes CSAPPSTGYGYTF.

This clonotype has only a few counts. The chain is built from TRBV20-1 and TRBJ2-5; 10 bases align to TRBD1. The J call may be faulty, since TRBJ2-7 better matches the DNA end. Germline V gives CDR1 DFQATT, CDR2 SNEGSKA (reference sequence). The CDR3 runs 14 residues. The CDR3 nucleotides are TGCAGTGCGGTTCGACAGGGGGCGAATAACGAGCAGTACTTC. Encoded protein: CSAVRQGANNEQYF.

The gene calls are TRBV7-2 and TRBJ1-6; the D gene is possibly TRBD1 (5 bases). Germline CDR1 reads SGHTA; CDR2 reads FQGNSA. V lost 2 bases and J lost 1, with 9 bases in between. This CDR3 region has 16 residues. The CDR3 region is CASSLRAGSYNSPLHF. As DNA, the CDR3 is TGTGCCAGCAGCTTAAGAGCAGGGTCCTATAATTCACCCCTCCACTTT.

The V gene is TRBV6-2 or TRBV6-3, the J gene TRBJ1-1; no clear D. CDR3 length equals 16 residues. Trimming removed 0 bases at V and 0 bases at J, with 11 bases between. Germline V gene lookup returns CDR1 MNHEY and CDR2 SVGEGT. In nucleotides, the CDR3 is TGTGCCAGCAGTTACTCGACCAGAATCATGAACACTGAAGCTTTCTTT. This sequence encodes CASSYSTRIMNTEAFF.

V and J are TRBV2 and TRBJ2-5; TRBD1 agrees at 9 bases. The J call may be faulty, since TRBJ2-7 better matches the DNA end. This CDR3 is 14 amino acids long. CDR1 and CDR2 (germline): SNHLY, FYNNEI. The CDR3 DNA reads TGTGCCAGCAGAGAGGACAGGGGATACTACGAGCAGTACTTC. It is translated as CASREDRGYYEQYF.

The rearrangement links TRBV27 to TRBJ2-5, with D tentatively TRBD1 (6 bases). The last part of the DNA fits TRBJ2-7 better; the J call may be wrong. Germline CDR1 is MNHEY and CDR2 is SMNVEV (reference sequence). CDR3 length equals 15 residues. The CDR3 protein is CASSLSPGQFYEQYF. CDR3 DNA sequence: TGTGCCAGCAGTTTATCGCCCGGACAGTTCTACGAGCAGTACTTC.

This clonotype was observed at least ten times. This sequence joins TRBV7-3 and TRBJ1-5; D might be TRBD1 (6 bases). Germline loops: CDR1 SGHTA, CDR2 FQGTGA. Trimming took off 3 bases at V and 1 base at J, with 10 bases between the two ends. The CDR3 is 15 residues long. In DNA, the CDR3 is TGTGCCAGCAGCTTCTGGACAGACAGCAATCAGCCCCAGCATTTT. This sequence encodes CASSFWTDSNQPQHF.

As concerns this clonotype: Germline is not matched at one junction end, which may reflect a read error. The CDR3 nucleotides are TGTGCCAGCATCCTAAGGGCGGGGAGCTATAGCACAGATATGCAGTATTTT. It encodes CASILRAGSYSTDMQYF. This chain joins TRBV12-3 or TRBV12-4 and TRBJ2-3, with D perhaps TRBD2 (6 bases). This CDR3 has 17 residues.

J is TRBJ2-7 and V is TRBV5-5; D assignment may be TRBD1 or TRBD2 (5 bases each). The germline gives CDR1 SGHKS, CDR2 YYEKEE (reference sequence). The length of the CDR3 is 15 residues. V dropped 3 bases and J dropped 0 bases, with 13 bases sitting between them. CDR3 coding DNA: TGTGCCAGCAGCTCCACCTTAGGGACCTCCTACGAGCAGTACTTC. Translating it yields CASSSTLGTSYEQYF.

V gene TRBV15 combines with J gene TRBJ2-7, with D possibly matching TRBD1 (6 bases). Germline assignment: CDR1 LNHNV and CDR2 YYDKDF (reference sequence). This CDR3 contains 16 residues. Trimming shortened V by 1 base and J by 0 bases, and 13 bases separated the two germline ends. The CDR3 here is CATSRGWGTSSYEQYF. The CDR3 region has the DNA TGTGCCACCAGCAGAGGGTGGGGGACATCCTCCTACGAGCAGTACTTC.

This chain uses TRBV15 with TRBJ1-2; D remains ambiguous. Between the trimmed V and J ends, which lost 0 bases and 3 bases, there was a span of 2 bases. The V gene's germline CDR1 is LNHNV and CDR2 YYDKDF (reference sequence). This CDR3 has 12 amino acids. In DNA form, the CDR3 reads TGTGCCACCAGCAGAGATGACTATGGCTACACCTTC. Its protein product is CATSRDDYGYTF. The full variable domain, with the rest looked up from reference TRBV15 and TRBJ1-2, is DAMVIQNPRYQVTQFGKPVTLSCSQTLNHNVMYWYQQKSSQAPKLLFHYYDKDFNNEADTPDNFQSRRPNTSFCFLDIRSPGLGDTAMYLCATSRDDYGYTFGSGTRLTVV.

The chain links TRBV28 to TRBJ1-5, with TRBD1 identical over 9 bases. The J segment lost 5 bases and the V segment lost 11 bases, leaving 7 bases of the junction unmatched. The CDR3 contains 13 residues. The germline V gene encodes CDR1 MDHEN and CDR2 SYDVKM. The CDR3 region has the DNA TGTGCCGGTTCGACAGGGGGAGATCAGCCCCAGCATTTT. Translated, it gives CAGSTGGDQPQHF.

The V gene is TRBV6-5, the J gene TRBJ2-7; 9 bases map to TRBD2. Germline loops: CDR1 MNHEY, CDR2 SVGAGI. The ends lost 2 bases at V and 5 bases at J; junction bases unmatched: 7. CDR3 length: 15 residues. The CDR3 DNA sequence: TGTGCCAGCAGTTACCATGGGCGGGAGGGCCACGAGCAGTACTTC. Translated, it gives CASSYHGREGHEQYF.

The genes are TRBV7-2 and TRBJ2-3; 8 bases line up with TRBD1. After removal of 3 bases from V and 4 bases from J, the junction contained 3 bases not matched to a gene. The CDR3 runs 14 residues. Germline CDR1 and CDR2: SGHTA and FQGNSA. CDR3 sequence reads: CASSFSGGADTQYF. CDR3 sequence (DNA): TGTGCCAGCAGCTTTTCAGGGGGCGCAGATACGCAGTATTTT.

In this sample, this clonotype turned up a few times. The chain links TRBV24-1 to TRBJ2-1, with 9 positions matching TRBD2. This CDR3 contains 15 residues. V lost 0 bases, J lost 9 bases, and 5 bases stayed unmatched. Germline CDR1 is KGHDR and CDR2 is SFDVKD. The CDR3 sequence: CATSDLSGGPGEQFF. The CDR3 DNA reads TGTGCCACCAGTGATTTGAGCGGGGGGCCTGGTGAGCAGTTCTTC.

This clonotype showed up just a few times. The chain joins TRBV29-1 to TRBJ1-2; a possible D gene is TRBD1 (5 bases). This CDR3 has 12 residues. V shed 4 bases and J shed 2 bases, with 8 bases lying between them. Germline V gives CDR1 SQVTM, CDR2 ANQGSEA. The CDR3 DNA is TGCAGCGTTGGGAGACAGAACTATGGCTACACCTTC. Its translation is CSVGRQNYGYTF.

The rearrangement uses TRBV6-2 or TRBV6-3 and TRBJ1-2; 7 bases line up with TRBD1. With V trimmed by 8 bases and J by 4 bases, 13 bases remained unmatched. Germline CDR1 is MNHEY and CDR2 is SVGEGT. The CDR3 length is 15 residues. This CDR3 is CASRQTGEATYGYTF. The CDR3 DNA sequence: TGTGCCAGCCGTCAAACAGGGGAGGCGACCTATGGCTACACCTTC.

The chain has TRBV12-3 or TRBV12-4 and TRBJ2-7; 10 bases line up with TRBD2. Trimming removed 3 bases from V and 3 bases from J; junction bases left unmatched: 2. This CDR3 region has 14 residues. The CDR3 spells CASSFTSGNYEQYF. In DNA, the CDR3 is TGTGCCAGCAGTTTCACTAGCGGGAACTACGAGCAGTACTTC.

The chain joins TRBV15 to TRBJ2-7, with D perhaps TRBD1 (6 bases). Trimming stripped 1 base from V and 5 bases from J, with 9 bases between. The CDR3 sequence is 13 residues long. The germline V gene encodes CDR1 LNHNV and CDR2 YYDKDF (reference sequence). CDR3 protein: CATSRGRGNEQYF. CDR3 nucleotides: TGTGCCACCAGCAGAGGTAGGGGGAACGAGCAGTACTTC. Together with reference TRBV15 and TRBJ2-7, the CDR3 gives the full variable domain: DAMVIQNPRYQVTQFGKPVTLSCSQTLNHNVMYWYQQKSSQAPKLLFHYYDKDFNNEADTPDNFQSRRPNTSFCFLDIRSPGLGDTAMYLCATSRGRGNEQYFGPGTRLTVT.

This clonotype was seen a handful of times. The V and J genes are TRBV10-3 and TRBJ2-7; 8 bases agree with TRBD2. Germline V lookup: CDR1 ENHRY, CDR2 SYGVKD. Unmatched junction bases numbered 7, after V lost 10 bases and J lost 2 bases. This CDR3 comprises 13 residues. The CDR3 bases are TGTGCCAGTAAAGCGGGAGAGCCCTACGAGCAGTACTTC. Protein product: CASKAGEPYEQYF.

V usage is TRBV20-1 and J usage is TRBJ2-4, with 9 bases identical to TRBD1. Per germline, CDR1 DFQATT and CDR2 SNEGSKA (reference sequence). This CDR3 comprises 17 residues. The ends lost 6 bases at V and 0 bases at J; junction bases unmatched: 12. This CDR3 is CSAGTGRERLAKNIQYF. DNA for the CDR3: TGCAGTGCCGGGACAGGGAGGGAGAGGCTAGCCAAAAACATTCAGTACTTC.

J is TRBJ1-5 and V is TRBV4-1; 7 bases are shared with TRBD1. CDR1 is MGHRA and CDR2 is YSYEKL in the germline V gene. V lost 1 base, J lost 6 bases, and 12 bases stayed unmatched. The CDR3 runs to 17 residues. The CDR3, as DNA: TGCGCCAGCAGCCAAGTTTTTAAGGGGGCGCTTAGTCAGCCCCAGCATTTT. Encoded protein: CASSQVFKGALSQPQHF.

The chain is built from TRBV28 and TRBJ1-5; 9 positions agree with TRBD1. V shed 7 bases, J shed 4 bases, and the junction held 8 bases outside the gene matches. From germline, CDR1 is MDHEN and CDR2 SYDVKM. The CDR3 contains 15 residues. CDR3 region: CASTRTGGGNQPQHF. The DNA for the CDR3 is TGTGCCAGCACACGTACAGGGGGCGGGAATCAGCCCCAGCATTTT.

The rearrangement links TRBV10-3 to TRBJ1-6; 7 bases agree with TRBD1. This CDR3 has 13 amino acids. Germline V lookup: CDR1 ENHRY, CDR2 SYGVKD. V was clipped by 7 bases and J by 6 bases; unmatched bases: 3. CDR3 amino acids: CAINQGGNSPLHF. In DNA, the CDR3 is TGTGCCATCAATCAGGGGGGTAATTCACCCCTCCACTTT.

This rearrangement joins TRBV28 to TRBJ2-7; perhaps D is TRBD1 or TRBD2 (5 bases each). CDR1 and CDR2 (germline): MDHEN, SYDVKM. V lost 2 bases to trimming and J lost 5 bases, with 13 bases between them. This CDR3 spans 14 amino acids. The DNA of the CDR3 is TGTGCCAGCAGTTTAAGGGGAGAAATCCACGAGCAGTACTTC. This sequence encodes CASSLRGEIHEQYF.

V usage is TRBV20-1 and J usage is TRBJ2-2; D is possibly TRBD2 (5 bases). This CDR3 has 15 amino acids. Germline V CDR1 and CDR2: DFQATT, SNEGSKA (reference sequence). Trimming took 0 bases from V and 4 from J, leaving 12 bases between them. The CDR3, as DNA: TGCAGTGCTAGAGATTCGGGGTCGGGCACCGGGGAGCTGTTTTTT. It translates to CSARDSGSGTGELFF.

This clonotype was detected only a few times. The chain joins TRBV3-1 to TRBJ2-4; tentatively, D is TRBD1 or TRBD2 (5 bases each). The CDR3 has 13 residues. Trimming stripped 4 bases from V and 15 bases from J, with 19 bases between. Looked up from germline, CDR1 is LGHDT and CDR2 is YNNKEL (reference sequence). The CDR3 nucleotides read TGTGCCAGCAGCCCCGGAATTAGGGACCCTGGGTACTTC. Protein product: CASSPGIRDPGYF.

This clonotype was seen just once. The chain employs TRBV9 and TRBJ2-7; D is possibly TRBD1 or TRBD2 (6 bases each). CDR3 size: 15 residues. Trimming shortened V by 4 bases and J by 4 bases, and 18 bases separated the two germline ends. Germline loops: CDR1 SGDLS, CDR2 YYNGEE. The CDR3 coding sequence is TGTGCCAGCAGCCCGACAGGTGGGACTGTATACGAGCAGTACTTC. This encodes CASSPTGGTVYEQYF.

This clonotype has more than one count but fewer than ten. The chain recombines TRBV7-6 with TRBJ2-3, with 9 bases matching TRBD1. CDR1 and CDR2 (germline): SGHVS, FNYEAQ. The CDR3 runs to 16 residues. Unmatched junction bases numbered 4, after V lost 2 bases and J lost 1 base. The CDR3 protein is CASSLSQGAGTDTQYF. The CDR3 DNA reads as TGTGCCAGCAGCTTATCACAGGGGGCCGGCACAGATACGCAGTATTTT.